One sample yielded the 15 T cell receptor beta chains listed below, sequenced in a study of blood T cell repertoires in COVID-19. Assay used: immunoSEQ multiplex PCR; TCRdb lists only in-frame clones, some missing. This table holds roughly 200,000 clones, nearly 90% found once. The sample taken for sequencing was peripheral blood. These receptors were taken from a woman in her forties who had recovered from COVID-19.

The chain uses TRBV5-5 and TRBJ2-7; no firm D call. Trimming removed 0 bases from V and 12 bases from J, with 16 bases in between. Germline V gene data show CDR1 as SGHKS and CDR2 as YYEKEE (reference sequence). The CDR3 contains 13 residues. The DNA for the CDR3 is TGTGCCAGCAGCTTGGCCGGGTCCTTTGAAGGGTACTTC. Amino acid sequence: CASSLAGSFEGYF.

The chain employs TRBV19 and TRBJ2-7; D might be TRBD1 (6 bases). Trimming removed 5 bases at V and 2 bases at J, with 10 bases between. Germline values: CDR1 LNHDA, CDR2 SQIVND (reference sequence). The CDR3 consists of 13 residues. This chain's CDR3 is CASSADSPYEQYF. In nucleotides, the CDR3 is TGTGCCAGTAGTGCGGACAGTCCCTACGAGCAGTACTTC.

A note on this clone: Other DNA sequences in this specimen translate into the identical CDR3. The rearrangement uses TRBV4-2 and TRBJ2-7; D not certain. The germline V and J ends were trimmed by 1 base and 2 bases, with 3 bases remaining between them. Germline values: CDR1 LGHNA, CDR2 YNFKEQ. The CDR3 sequence is 12 residues long. CDR3: CASSQVAYEQYF. The CDR3 coding sequence is TGTGCCAGCAGCCAAGTAGCCTACGAGCAGTACTTC.

This clone was picked up a small number of times. CDR3 DNA sequence: TGTGCCAGCAGCTCTGGACAGGGTTACGAAAAACTGTTTTTT. This gives the protein CASSSGQGYEKLFF. The chain employs TRBV6-5 and TRBJ1-4; 8 bases align to TRBD1. CDR3 length: 14 residues. V shed 6 bases and J 8 bases; nucleotides not matched to a gene: 8. Germline V lookup: CDR1 MNHEY, CDR2 SVGAGI.

The genes are TRBV9 and TRBJ1-1, with D possibly TRBD1 on 5 matching bases. Germline V lookup: CDR1 SGDLS, CDR2 YYNGEE. The CDR3 has 15 residues. Trimming pared 3 bases from V and 4 bases from J, leaving 16 bases between. CDR3 in amino acids: CASSADPLQGTEAFF. The DNA for the CDR3 is TGTGCCAGCAGCGCCGATCCGTTGCAGGGCACTGAAGCTTTCTTT.

A single count supports this clone. The chain uses TRBV6-5 and TRBJ2-7; 8 bases match TRBD1. V lost 4 bases and J lost 1; bases outside the gene matches: 3. Looked up from germline, CDR1 is MNHEY and CDR2 is SVGAGI. The CDR3 has 14 residues. CDR3 sequence: CASSWDRRSYEQYF. The CDR3 coding sequence is TGTGCCAGCAGTTGGGACAGGAGATCCTACGAGCAGTACTTC.

The count of this clone is one. This sequence joins TRBV28 and TRBJ1-3; 8 bases fit TRBD1. The germline V gene has CDR1 MDHEN and CDR2 SYDVKM. V lost 5 bases to trimming and J lost 3 bases; unmatched junction nucleotides: 9. The CDR3 is 16 residues long. The CDR3, as DNA: TGTGCCAGCAGTCCACATCAGGGGGCAGTTGGAAACACCATATATTTT. It yields the protein CASSPHQGAVGNTIYF.

The chain combines TRBV6-6 with TRBJ2-7; no firm D call. Trimming took 6 bases from V and 6 from J, leaving 9 bases between them. The germline V gene encodes CDR1 MNHNY and CDR2 SVGAGI (reference sequence). CDR3 length: 11 residues. The CDR3 here is CASRIGGEQYF. In DNA, the CDR3 is TGTGCCAGCAGGATCGGCGGCGAGCAGTACTTC.

This clone was seen once. J is TRBJ1-1 and V is TRBV4-1; tentatively, D is TRBD1 (5 bases). CDR1 MGHRA and CDR2 YSYEKL come from the germline V gene. The CDR3 contains 15 residues. V shed 2 bases and J shed 1 base, with 11 bases lying between them. The CDR3 here is CASSQPTGPNTEAFF. DNA of the CDR3: TGCGCCAGCAGCCAACCTACAGGACCGAACACTGAAGCTTTCTTT.

This chain uses TRBV14 with TRBJ2-7; no reliable D call. The germline V and J ends were trimmed by 3 bases and 1 base, with 4 bases remaining between them. CDR1 and CDR2 (germline): SGHDN, FVKESK. The CDR3 totals 12 residues. CDR3 DNA sequence: TGTGCCAGCAGCCATTCTTCCTACGAGCAGTACTTC. Protein product: CASSHSSYEQYF.

The chain employs TRBV6-4 and TRBJ2-1, with D possibly being TRBD2 (5 bases). CDR1 and CDR2 from the germline V gene are MRHNA and SNTAGT. CDR3 length equals 15 residues. V lost 6 bases, J lost 0 bases, and 12 bases lay in between. The DNA of the CDR3 is TGTGCCAGCAGCCCAGATGGGAGCTCCTACAATGAGCAGTTCTTC. This gives the protein CASSPDGSSYNEQFF.

The sample holds one count of this clone. The CDR3 DNA reads TGTGCCAGCAGCGGGAGAGACACCGGGGAGCTGTTTTTT. As protein: CASSGRDTGELFF. The chain employs TRBV3-1 (or the pseudogene TRBV3-2) and TRBJ2-2, with D possibly matching TRBD2 (5 bases). The germline V gene encodes CDR1 LGHDT and CDR2 YNNKEL (reference sequence). CDR3 length: 13 amino acids. The ends were cut back, 5 bases at V and 3 bases at J, with 7 bases in the middle.

The chain couples TRBV18 to TRBJ1-2; D gene uncertain. Looked up from germline, CDR1 is KGHSH and CDR2 is LQKENI. The V gene lost 3 bases and the J gene lost 2 bases, with 7 bases spanning the gap. CDR3 size: 13 residues. The CDR3 DNA sequence: TGTGCCAGCTCACCCGGAGACAACTATGGCTACACCTTC. Amino acid sequence: CASSPGDNYGYTF.

There are a few counts of this clone. The rearrangement links TRBV28 to TRBJ2-7; D remains unclear. The V and J ends lost 7 bases and 4 bases respectively, with 17 bases between them. Germline-derived CDR1 and CDR2 are MDHEN and SYDVKM. CDR3 length: 14 residues. For the CDR3, the DNA is TGTGCCAGCACCCCCAGCGTTTTCCTTTACGAGCAGTACTTC. This encodes CASTPSVFLYEQYF.

The V call is TRBV7-8, the J call TRBJ1-5, with 12 bases that match TRBD1. The CDR3 is made up of 16 amino acids. CDR1 and CDR2 from the germline V gene are SGHVS and FQNEAQ. V lost 5 bases and J lost 5; bases outside the gene matches: 7. CDR3 nucleotide sequence: TGTGCCAGCAGCAAACTCGGGACAGGGGGCTATCAGCCCCAGCATTTT. Amino acids: CASSKLGTGGYQPQHF.